This T cell receptor beta chain was retrieved from a study of patients and donors after allogeneic stem cell transplantation. Using its own MiXCR run on the RT-PCR reads, TCRdb lists one record per CDR3 protein. Here the sample spans approximately 200,000 distinct CDR3 sequences, 41% being singletons. V lost 3 bases and J 2 bases, leaving 11 bases between the germline ends. This CDR3 is 15 amino acids long. Germline CDR1 and CDR2: MRHNA and SNTAGT. There are a few counts of this clonotype. The gene calls are TRBV6-4 and TRBJ1-5; tentatively, D is TRBD1 (6 bases). The origin of this receptor is a human donor who was either an allogeneic HSCT recipient or a stem cell or donor lymphocyte infusion donor (not recorded which). It is not recorded whose cells these are; they may come from a transplant donor. The sample comprised blood, either unsorted or a sorted T cell fraction (not recorded which). This CDR3 is CASSEGGEGNQPQHF. In DNA form, the CDR3 reads TGTGCCAGCAGTGAAGGGGGGGAAGGCAATCAGCCCCAGCATTTT.